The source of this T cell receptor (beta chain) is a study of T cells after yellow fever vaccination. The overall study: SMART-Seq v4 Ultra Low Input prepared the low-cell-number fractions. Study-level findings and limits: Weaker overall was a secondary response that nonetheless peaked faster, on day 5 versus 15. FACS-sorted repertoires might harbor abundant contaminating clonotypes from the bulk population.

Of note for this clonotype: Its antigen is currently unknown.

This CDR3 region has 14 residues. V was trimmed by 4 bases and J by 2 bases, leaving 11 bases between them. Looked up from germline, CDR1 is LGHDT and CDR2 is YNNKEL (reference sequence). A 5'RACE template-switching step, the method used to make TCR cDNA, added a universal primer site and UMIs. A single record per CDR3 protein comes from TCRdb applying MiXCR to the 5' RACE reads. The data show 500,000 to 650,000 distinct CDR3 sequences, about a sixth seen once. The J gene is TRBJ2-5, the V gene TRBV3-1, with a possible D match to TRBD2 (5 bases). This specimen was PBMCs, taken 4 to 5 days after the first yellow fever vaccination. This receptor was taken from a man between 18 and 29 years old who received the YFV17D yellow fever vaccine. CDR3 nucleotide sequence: TGTGCCAGCAGCCGTTTGACTATGCAAGAGACCCAGTACTTC. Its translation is CASSRLTMQETQYF.